Presented here are 24 T cell receptor beta chains from one specimen sequenced in a study of blood T cells in healthy people across ages. A second PCR, run for roughly 7 to 11 cycles, used a sample-barcoded 5' primer plus a J-beta primer mix. MiXCR, applied by TCRdb to the 5' RACE reads, yields one record per CDR3 protein. The sample has 650,000 to 800,000 distinct CDR3 sequences, 40% to 50% seen once. The sequenced sample was blood. Receptors were obtained from a man in his fifties or sixties in good health.

The chain combines TRBV27 with TRBJ2-7; D might be TRBD1 (6 bases). The CDR3 is 14 residues long. The germline gives CDR1 MNHEY, CDR2 SMNVEV (reference sequence). The ends were cut back, 5 bases at V and 5 bases at J, with 16 bases in the middle. In nucleotides, the CDR3 is TGTGCCAGCAGTACCGGCAGGGGTGCCCACGAGCAGTACTTC. This encodes CASSTGRGAHEQYF.

This clonotype was seen just once. This chain uses TRBV12-3 or TRBV12-4 with TRBJ1-1; 7 bases align to TRBD1. The junction had 14 bases not matched to a gene; V was cut back by 2 bases and J by 2 bases. This CDR3 spans 18 amino acids. Here the CDR3 DNA reads TGTGCCAGCAGTTTAATACAGGGGTCTCGATGGGGTAACACTGAAGCTTTCTTT. It translates to CASSLIQGSRWGNTEAFF.

The chain is built from TRBV5-5 and TRBJ2-7; 7 bases fit TRBD1. The germline gives CDR1 SGHKS, CDR2 YYEKEE (reference sequence). The CDR3 has 14 residues. Losses at the gene ends were 0 bases for V and 6 bases for J; bases not matched to a gene: 6. The CDR3 is CASSLADRYGEQYF. CDR3 sequence (DNA): TGTGCCAGCAGCTTGGCGGACAGGTACGGCGAGCAGTACTTC.

The chain uses TRBV10-2 and TRBJ2-7, with unresolved D. The CDR3 is made up of 14 amino acids. V was pared by 0 bases and J by 7 bases, with 13 bases between. The germline V gene has CDR1 WSHSY and CDR2 SAAADI. The CDR3 nucleotides read TGCGCCAGCAGTGAGTCGGTCAGCGACAATGAGCAGTACTTC. The encoded protein is CASSESVSDNEQYF.

This clonotype was observed at least ten times. In nucleotides, the CDR3 is TGTGCCAGCAGCTTCTTCCTGGGCCCGGCGGAGACCCAGTACTTC. Amino acids: CASSFFLGPAETQYF. The chain combines TRBV5-6 with TRBJ2-5, with D unclear. Trimming removed 2 bases at V and 5 bases at J, with 16 bases between. CDR3 length: 15 residues. Germline CDR1 is SGHDT and CDR2 is YYEEEE. Using reference TRBV5-6 and TRBJ2-5 for the parts outside the CDR3, the full variable domain is DAGVTQSPTHLIKTRGQQVTLRCSPKSGHDTVSWYQQALGQGPQFIFQYYEEEERQRGNFPDRFSGHQFPNYSSELNVNALLLGDSALYLCASSFFLGPAETQYFGPGTRLLVL.

The V and J genes are TRBV7-2 and TRBJ2-6; 9 nucleotides line up with TRBD1. The length of the CDR3 is 17 residues. After removal of 5 bases from V and 2 bases from J, the junction contained 7 bases not matched to a gene. Germline V gene lookup returns CDR1 SGHTA and CDR2 FQGNSA. The CDR3 loop is CASSPGQGRTGANVLTF. DNA of the CDR3: TGTGCCAGCAGCCCGGGACAGGGAAGGACTGGGGCCAACGTCCTGACTTTC.

A remark on this clonotype: Mismatch with germline at one junction end may stem from a read error. The V call is TRBV10-3, the J call TRBJ2-5; D gene ambiguous. Germline V gives CDR1 ENHRY, CDR2 SYGVKD. The CDR3 extends over 14 amino acids. The CDR3 nucleotides are TGTGCCATCAGTGAGTCGTTAATGGAAGAGACCCTGTACTTC. This encodes CAISESLMEETLYF.

This chain links TRBV20-1 with TRBJ2-5; 12 bases are a match to TRBD1. Losses at the gene ends were 3 bases for V and 5 bases for J; bases not matched to a gene: 10. Germline CDR1 reads DFQATT; CDR2 reads SNEGSKA (reference sequence). The CDR3 is 16 residues long. The CDR3 reads CSASDLRDRGQETQYF. As DNA, the CDR3 is TGCAGTGCTAGTGATTTGAGGGACAGGGGGCAGGAGACCCAGTACTTC.

A word on this clonotype: One junction end does not reproduce the germline sequence, and a read error may be involved. V is TRBV20-1 and J is TRBJ1-5, with 8 bases that match TRBD1. Germline V lookup: CDR1 DFQATT, CDR2 SNEGSKA (reference sequence). The CDR3 is 19 amino acids. In DNA form, the CDR3 reads TGCAGTGCTGGAGAACGGGAAACAGGGGGGAGGTTGGGCAATCAGCCCCAGCATTTT. Its translation: CSAGERETGGRLGNQPQHF.

V gene TRBV7-8 combines with J gene TRBJ2-1; 12 positions match TRBD2. Trimming at V came to 6 bases and at J to 6 bases, leaving 3 bases not matched to a gene. The CDR3 loop spans 14 amino acids. Germline V lookup: CDR1 SGHVS, CDR2 FQNEAQ. The chain's CDR3 is CASRPTSGGNEQFF. In DNA, the CDR3 is TGTGCCAGCAGGCCGACTAGCGGGGGCAATGAGCAGTTCTTC.

The genes are TRBV11-3 and TRBJ2-7; the D call may be TRBD1 or TRBD2 (5 bases each). The CDR3 covers 16 residues. The ends were cut back, 5 bases at V and 0 bases at J, with 17 bases in the middle. Germline-derived CDR1 and CDR2 are SGHNT and YENEEA. CDR3 in amino acids: CASSPPLGVSSYEQYF. The CDR3 DNA reads as TGTGCCAGCAGCCCCCCGTTGGGGGTGAGCTCCTACGAGCAGTACTTC.

V is TRBV4-3 and J is TRBJ1-2; D perhaps matches TRBD1 (6 bases). CDR3 length equals 15 residues. V lost 0 bases, J lost 4 bases, and 12 bases lay in between. Germline values: CDR1 LGHNA, CDR2 YSLEER. CDR3 region: CASSQEGGRGYGYTF. For the CDR3, the DNA is TGCGCCAGCAGCCAAGAAGGGGGGCGCGGCTATGGCTACACCTTC.

This clonotype came up a few times. This chain connects TRBV28 to TRBJ2-3, with 9 nucleotides matching TRBD2. After removal of 3 bases from V and 6 bases from J, the junction contained 7 bases not matched to a gene. Germline values: CDR1 MDHEN, CDR2 SYDVKM. The CDR3 spans 15 residues. As DNA, the CDR3 is TGTGCCAGCAGTTTGATGGGACTAGCATGGGATACGCAGTATTTT. Amino acids: CASSLMGLAWDTQYF.

The chain couples TRBV20-1 to TRBJ2-7; 9 nucleotides line up with TRBD1. The V gene end was trimmed by 6 bases and the J gene end by 2 bases; junction bases not matched to a gene: 8. Germline lookup yields CDR1 DFQATT and CDR2 SNEGSKA (reference sequence). The CDR3 runs to 14 residues. The CDR3 here is CSAENRDRAYEQYF. In DNA, the CDR3 is TGCAGTGCAGAAAACCGGGACAGGGCCTACGAGCAGTACTTC.

Written as DNA, the CDR3 is TGCAGTGCAGACTCTTCCTACGAGCAGTACTTC. Protein product: CSADSSYEQYF. This chain uses TRBV20-1 with TRBJ2-7; D ambiguous. The germline V gene encodes CDR1 DFQATT and CDR2 SNEGSKA (reference sequence). Trimming stripped 6 bases from V and 1 base from J, with 7 bases between. This CDR3 is built from 11 residues.

V gene TRBV30 combines with J gene TRBJ2-1; 7 nucleotides align to TRBD2. Germline lookup yields CDR1 GTSNPN and CDR2 SVGIG (reference sequence). The CDR3 consists of 13 residues. V lost 7 bases and J lost 13; bases outside the gene matches: 16. CDR3 sequence: CAFTGLGQETQFF. In DNA, the CDR3 is TGTGCCTTTACCGGACTAGGCCAAGAGACCCAGTTCTTC.

The gene calls are TRBV10-3 and TRBJ2-5; the match to TRBD2 covers 8 bases. The germline CDR1 and CDR2 sequences are ENHRY and SYGVKD. This CDR3 has 13 amino acids. With 8 bases clipped from V and 1 base from J, the junction kept 3 bases outside the gene matches. This CDR3 is CAIHGTSQETQYF. In nucleotides, the CDR3 is TGTGCCATCCATGGGACTAGCCAAGAGACCCAGTACTTC.

The rearrangement joins TRBV7-9 to TRBJ2-2; D unclear. This CDR3 has 15 residues. Germline CDR1 reads SEHNR; CDR2 reads FQNEAQ (reference sequence). Trimming took 2 bases from V and 4 from J, leaving 11 bases between them. CDR3 nucleotides: TGTGCCAGCAGCTTATTGGTCCTGGGCACCGGGGAGCTGTTTTTT. Amino acid sequence: CASSLLVLGTGELFF. Full variable domain (remainder filled in from reference TRBV7-9 and TRBJ2-2): DTGVSQNPRHKITKRGQNVTFRCDPISEHNRLYWYRQTLGQGPEFLTYFQNEAQLEKSRLLSDRFSAERPKGSFSTLEIQRTEQGDSAMYLCASSLLVLGTGELFFGEGSRLTVL.

This clonotype showed up just a few times. The gene calls are TRBV6-1 and TRBJ1-1; D uncertain. V was trimmed by 6 bases and J by 0 bases, leaving 8 bases between them. This CDR3 is built from 13 residues. Germline V gene sequence: CDR1 MNHNS, CDR2 SASEGT. The CDR3 loop is CASRKGLNTEAFF. As DNA, the CDR3 is TGTGCCAGCAGGAAGGGCCTGAACACTGAAGCTTTCTTT.

V gene TRBV7-2 combines with J gene TRBJ2-5; TRBD2 matches 9 bases. Trimming took 2 bases from V and 1 from J; bases not matched to a gene: 2. From germline, CDR1 is SGHTA and CDR2 FQGNSA. The CDR3 sequence is 15 residues long. The CDR3 DNA follows: TGTGCCAGCAGCTTAAGCGGGGGGCTCCAAGAGACCCAGTACTTC. Amino acid sequence: CASSLSGGLQETQYF.

This clonotype turned up a few times. The V gene is TRBV20-1, the J gene TRBJ2-7; TRBD2 is a possible D gene (6 bases). With 7 bases removed from V and 0 bases from J, the gap between germline ends came to 16 bases. The CDR3 sequence is 14 residues long. Per germline, CDR1 DFQATT and CDR2 SNEGSKA (reference sequence). The CDR3 DNA reads as TGCAGTGGTGGTGGGACTCCTAGCTCCTACGAGCAGTACTTC. Translating gives CSGGGTPSSYEQYF.

This chain links TRBV20-1 with TRBJ2-7; 8 bases are a match to TRBD1. CDR3 length: 14 residues. Germline CDR1 is DFQATT and CDR2 is SNEGSKA (reference sequence). After removal of 5 bases from V and 2 bases from J, the junction contained 8 bases not matched to a gene. CDR3 sequence (DNA): TGCAGTGCTGACAGAGGACAGGGTCCCTACGAGCAGTACTTC. Translated: CSADRGQGPYEQYF.

This clonotype was counted only a few times. V gene TRBV4-3 combines with J gene TRBJ2-1; 9 nucleotides agree with TRBD2. The tail of the sequence fits TRBJ2-7 better, so the J call may be wrong. The germline V gene encodes CDR1 LGHNA and CDR2 YSLEER. CDR3 size: 15 residues. The CDR3 nucleotides read TGCGCCAGCAGCCAGCTAGCGGGGTTCTACAATGAGCAGTACTTC. As protein: CASSQLAGFYNEQYF.

This rearrangement joins TRBV12-3 or TRBV12-4 to TRBJ2-5, with 7 positions matching TRBD2. CDR3 length: 13 amino acids. V shed 2 bases and J 4 bases; nucleotides not matched to a gene: 1. The CDR3 coding sequence is TGTGCCAGCAGTTTATTAGCGGGAGAGACCCAGTACTTC. Encoded protein: CASSLLAGETQYF.